This TCR beta chain was retrieved from a study of cytomegalovirus exposure and HLA in healthy donors. A multiplex PCR was run with 60 Vbeta primers and 13 Jbeta primers. Profiling relied on immunoSEQ multiplex PCR, and the TCRdb table lists in-frame clones only, not all of them. The sample yields more than 90,000 clones, of which the top ten take up 6.5% to 7%. The CDR3 runs 15 residues. Germline CDR1 MGHRA, CDR2 YSYEKL. Losses at the gene ends were 5 bases for V and 4 bases for J; bases not matched to a gene: 6. The V gene is TRBV4-1, the J gene TRBJ1-5; 9 bases match TRBD1. This TCR was recovered from a middle-aged man in good health and CMV-seropositive. The specimen sequenced was PBMCs. CDR3 residues: CASSGTGTGNQPQHF. The CDR3 DNA follows: TGCGCCAGCAGCGGAACCGGGACAGGGAATCAGCCCCAGCATTTT.